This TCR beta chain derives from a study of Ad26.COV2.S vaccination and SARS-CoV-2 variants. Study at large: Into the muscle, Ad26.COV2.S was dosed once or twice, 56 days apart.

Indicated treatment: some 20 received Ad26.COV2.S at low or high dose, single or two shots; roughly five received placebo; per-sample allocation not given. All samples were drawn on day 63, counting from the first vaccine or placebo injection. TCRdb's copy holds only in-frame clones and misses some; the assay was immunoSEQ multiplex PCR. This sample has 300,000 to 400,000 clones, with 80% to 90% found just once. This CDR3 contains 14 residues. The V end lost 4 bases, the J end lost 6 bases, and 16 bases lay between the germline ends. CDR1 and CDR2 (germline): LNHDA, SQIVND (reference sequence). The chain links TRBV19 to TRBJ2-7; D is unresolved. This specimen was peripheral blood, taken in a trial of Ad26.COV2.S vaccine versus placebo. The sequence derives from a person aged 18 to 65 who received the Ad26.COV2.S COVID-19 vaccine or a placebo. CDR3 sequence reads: CASSTGRRLGEQYF. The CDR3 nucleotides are TGTGCCAGTAGTACAGGACGGCGGTTGGGCGAGCAGTACTTC.